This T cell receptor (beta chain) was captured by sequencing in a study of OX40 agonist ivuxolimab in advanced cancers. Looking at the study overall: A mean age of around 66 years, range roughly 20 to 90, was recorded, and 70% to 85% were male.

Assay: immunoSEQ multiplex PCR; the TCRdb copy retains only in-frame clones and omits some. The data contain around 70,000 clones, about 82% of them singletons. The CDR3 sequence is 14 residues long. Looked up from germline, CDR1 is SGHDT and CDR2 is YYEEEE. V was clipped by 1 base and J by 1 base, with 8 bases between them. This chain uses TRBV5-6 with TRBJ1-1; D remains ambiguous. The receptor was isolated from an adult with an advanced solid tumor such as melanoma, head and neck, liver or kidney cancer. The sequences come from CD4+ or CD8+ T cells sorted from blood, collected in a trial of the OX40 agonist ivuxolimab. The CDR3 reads CASSLLGKNTEAFF. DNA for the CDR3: TGTGCCAGCAGCTTGTTAGGGAAGAACACTGAAGCTTTCTTT. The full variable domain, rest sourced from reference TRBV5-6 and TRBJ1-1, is DAGVTQSPTHLIKTRGQQVTLRCSPKSGHDTVSWYQQALGQGPQFIFQYYEEEERQRGNFPDRFSGHQFPNYSSELNVNALLLGDSALYLCASSLLGKNTEAFFGQGTRLTVV.